This T cell receptor (beta chain) comes out of a study of T cells after posttransplantation cyclophosphamide. General study points: Recipient CMV seropositivity and CMV reactivation strongly tracked TRB clonality. Donor-recipient repertoire similarity was low at 1-2 months, rising over year one. Blood and skin or GI T cell repertoires showed limited TRB overlap.

The method was immunoSEQ multiplex PCR; TCRdb's version includes in-frame clones alone and lacks a portion of them. The data list about 12,000 clones, none observed once; roughly 8% falls to the top ten. There are many counts of this clone. Its antigen is not identified. Germline lookup yields CDR1 SNHLY and CDR2 FYNNEI. The germline V and J ends were trimmed by 10 bases and 1 base, with 16 bases remaining between them. There are 14 residues in the CDR3. The chain uses TRBV2 and TRBJ1-1, with D possibly TRBD1 on 6 matching bases. What was sequenced was PBMCs. The clonotype comes from a middle-aged woman in good health, CMV-negative, and a related stem cell transplant donor. In DNA form, the CDR3 reads TGTGCCACCACAGAGACAGGAACGAACACTGAAGCTTTCTTT. It encodes CATTETGTNTEAFF. Full variable domain (missing parts from reference TRBV2 and TRBJ1-1): EPEVTQTPSHQVTQMGQEVILRCVPISNHLYFYWYRQILGQKVEFLVSFYNNEISEKSEIFDDQFSVERPDGSNFTLKIRSTKLEDSAMYFCATTETGTNTEAFFGQGTRLTVV.